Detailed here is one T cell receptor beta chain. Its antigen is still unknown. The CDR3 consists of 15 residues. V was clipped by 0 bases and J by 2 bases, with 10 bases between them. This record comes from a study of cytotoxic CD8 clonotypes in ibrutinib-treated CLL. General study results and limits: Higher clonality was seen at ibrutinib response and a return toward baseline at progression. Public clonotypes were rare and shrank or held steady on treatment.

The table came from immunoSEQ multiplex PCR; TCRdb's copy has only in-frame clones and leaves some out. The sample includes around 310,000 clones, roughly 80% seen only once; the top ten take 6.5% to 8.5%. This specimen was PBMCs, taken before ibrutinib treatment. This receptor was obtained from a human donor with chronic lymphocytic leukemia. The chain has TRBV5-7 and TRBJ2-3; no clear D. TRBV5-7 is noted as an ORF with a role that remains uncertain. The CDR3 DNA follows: TGTGCCAGCAGCTTGGTGGGCGGATCCACAGATACGCAGTATTTT. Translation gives CASSLVGGSTDTQYF.